Sequencing of this TCR beta chain was carried out in a study of blood T cell repertoires in COVID-19. Overall study context: Samples representing acute and convalescent COVID-19 were sourced from the United States, Italy and Spain. Sample material is recorded as cDNA or gDNA derived from T cells, B-cell-depleted T cells, or PBMCs.

Germline values: CDR1 MDHEN, CDR2 SYDVKM. The CDR3 is made up of 15 amino acids. V shed 4 bases, J shed 2 bases, and the junction held 3 bases outside the gene matches. Assay used: immunoSEQ multiplex PCR; TCRdb lists only in-frame clones, some missing. Here the sample spans some 290,000 clones, nearly 90% being singletons. Sequenced material: peripheral blood. J is TRBJ1-2 and V is TRBV28; 11 positions agree with TRBD1. The clonotype comes from a middle-aged woman with COVID-19, enrolled during active disease. CDR3 in DNA: TGTGCCAGCAGTTCGGGACAGGGGGGAAACTATGGCTACACCTTC. This translates into CASSSGQGGNYGYTF.